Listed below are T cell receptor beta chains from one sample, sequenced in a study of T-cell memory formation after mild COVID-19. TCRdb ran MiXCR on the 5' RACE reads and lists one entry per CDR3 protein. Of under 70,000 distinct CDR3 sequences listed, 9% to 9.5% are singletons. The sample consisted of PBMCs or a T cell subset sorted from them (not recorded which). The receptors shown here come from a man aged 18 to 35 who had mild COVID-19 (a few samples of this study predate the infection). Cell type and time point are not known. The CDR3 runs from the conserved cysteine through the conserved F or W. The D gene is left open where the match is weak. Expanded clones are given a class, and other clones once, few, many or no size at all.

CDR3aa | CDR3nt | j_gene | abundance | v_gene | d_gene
CASSATYQETQYF | TGTGCCAGCAGCGCGACGTACCAAGAGACCCAGTACTTC | TRBJ2-5 | few | TRBV7-2 | .
CASSLVGETQYF | TGTGCCAGCAGCTTAGTAGGGGAGACCCAGTACTTC | TRBJ2-5 | medium-sized | TRBV7-2 | .
CASSSGGMFQPQHF | TGTGCCAGCAGCTCAGGGGGGATGTTTCAGCCCCAGCATTTT | TRBJ1-5 | once | TRBV7-8 | TRBD1
CASRSPLTGGLSDTQYF | TGTGCCAGCAGATCACCCCTGACAGGGGGCCTATCAGATACGCAGTATTTT | TRBJ2-3 | many | TRBV28 | TRBD1
CASSFGFRGGGRGNEKLFF | TGTGCCAGCAGTTTCGGATTTAGAGGTGGCGGGAGGGGTAATGAAAAACTGTTTTTT | TRBJ1-4 | . | TRBV27 | .
CASSFPPRLGNEQFF | TGTGCCAGCAGCTTCCCGCCCCGGTTGGGAAATGAGCAGTTCTTC | TRBJ2-1 | many | TRBV7-9 | .
CASSLLLAGGETQYF | TGTGCCAGCAGCTTGCTTCTAGCGGGGGGCGAGACCCAGTACTTC | TRBJ2-5 | many | TRBV7-9 | TRBD2
CASSLGLGNTGELFF | TGTGCCAGCAGTTTAGGTTTGGGGAACACCGGGGAGCTGTTTTTT | TRBJ2-2 | few | TRBV28 | .
CASSTRTGPFF | TGTGCCAGCAGCACCCGGACTGGCCCTTTCTTT | TRBJ1-1 | . | TRBV7-2 | .
CASSLYGTGDGYTF | TGTGCCAGCAGCTTGTACGGGACGGGCGATGGCTACACCTTC | TRBJ1-2 | few | TRBV7-3 | .
CASSVGTGQETQYF | TGCGCCAGCAGCGTAGGGACAGGGCAAGAGACCCAGTACTTC | TRBJ2-5 | many | TRBV5-1 | TRBD1
CASSYSGTLTDTQYF | TGTGCCAGCAGTTACTCCGGGACTCTCACAGATACGCAGTATTTT | TRBJ2-3 | few | TRBV6-5 | .
CATSDRGTSPGTGELFF | TGTGCCACCAGTGATCGGGGGACTAGCCCAGGCACCGGGGAGCTGTTTTTT | TRBJ2-2 | few | TRBV24-1 | TRBD2
CASSLDPATHGYTF | TGTGCCAGCAGCTTAGATCCAGCTACTCATGGCTACACCTTC | TRBJ1-2 | few | TRBV7-2 | .
CASSASGLGSPLHF | TGTGCCAGCAGCGCATCAGGATTAGGATCACCCCTCCACTTT | TRBJ1-6 | . | TRBV7-3 | .
CASSYPGGGLTTFF | TGTGCCAGCAGTTATCCCGGAGGGGGGCTAACAACTTTCTTT | TRBJ1-1 | . | TRBV6-2/TRBV6-3 | .
CASSLRTDGNTIYF | TGTGCCAGCTCACTACGGACAGATGGAAACACCATATATTTT | TRBJ1-3 | . | TRBV18 | .
CATDLGGSYNEQFF | TGTGCCACCGACCTGGGCGGCTCCTACAATGAGCAGTTCTTC | TRBJ2-1 | few | TRBV10-3 | .
CASSTIGRSGRFF | TGTGCCAGCAGCACGATAGGACGATCAGGAAGGTTCTTC | TRBJ2-1 | . | TRBV7-2 | .
CASSEYSYNEQFF | TGTGCCAGCAGTGAATACAGTTACAATGAGCAGTTCTTC | TRBJ2-1 | few | TRBV6-1 | .
CASSFRTGGTEAFF | TGCGCCAGCAGCTTCAGGACAGGAGGCACTGAAGCTTTCTTT | TRBJ1-1 | . | TRBV5-1 | TRBD1
CASSEDRGRSEQYF | TGTGCCAGCAGCGAGGACAGGGGGCGTTCCGAGCAGTACTTC | TRBJ2-7 | many | TRBV7-2 | TRBD1
CASSRASTTQETQYF | TGTGCCAGCAGCCGGGCGTCGACGACCCAAGAGACCCAGTACTTC | TRBJ2-5 | many | TRBV7-2 | .
CASSLMGSKAFF | TGTGCCAGCAGTTTAATGGGCAGTAAAGCTTTCTTT | TRBJ1-1 | . | TRBV12-3/TRBV12-4 | .
CSARATGGPWGETQYF | TGCAGTGCTAGAGCAACCGGGGGGCCGTGGGGGGAGACCCAGTACTTC | TRBJ2-5 | few | TRBV20-1 | .
CATSDSGQGTGELFF | TGTGCCACCAGTGATTCGGGACAGGGTACCGGGGAGCTGTTTTTT | TRBJ2-2 | . | TRBV24-1 | TRBD1
CASSPAGPGQGSLGYF | TGTGCCAGCAGCCCCGCTGGACCGGGACAGGGGTCGTTAGGGTATTTT | TRBJ2-3 | . | TRBV7-2 | TRBD1
CSVDRQGLSEQYF | TGCAGCGTTGATAGGCAGGGGCTGTCCGAGCAGTACTTC | TRBJ2-7 | . | TRBV29-1 | .
CASSLMDEGTQYF | TGTGCCAGCAGTTTGATGGACGAGGGTACGCAGTATTTT | TRBJ2-3 | many | TRBV12-3/TRBV12-4 | .
CASSQGSADTQYF | TGCGCCAGCAGCCAGGGATCGGCGGATACGCAGTATTTT | TRBJ2-3 | many | TRBV5-1 | .
CASRQDSINNEQFF | TGCGCCAGCAGGCAGGACAGTATCAACAATGAGCAGTTCTTC | TRBJ2-1 | few | TRBV5-1 | .
CASSPPGAGANVLTF | TGTGCCAGCAGCCCGCCGGGGGCTGGGGCCAACGTCCTGACTTTC | TRBJ2-6 | . | TRBV5-4 | .
CASSPGLDRPNYGYTF | TGCGCCAGCAGCCCGGGGCTTGACAGGCCTAACTATGGCTACACCTTC | TRBJ1-2 | . | TRBV5-1 | .
CASSLLRGVNEQFF | TGCGCCAGCAGCTTATTGCGGGGGGTTAATGAGCAGTTCTTC | TRBJ2-1 | few | TRBV5-1 | TRBD2
CSAREGSFTDTQYF | TGCAGTGCTAGAGAAGGTAGCTTCACAGATACGCAGTATTTT | TRBJ2-3 | few | TRBV20-1 | .
CASSQDIGNTQYF | TGCGCCAGCAGCCAAGATATCGGGAATACGCAGTATTTT | TRBJ2-3 | . | TRBV4-3 | .
CASSSGGLSTDTQYF | TGCGCCAGCAGCTCGGGGGGACTGAGCACAGATACGCAGTATTTT | TRBJ2-3 | . | TRBV5-1 | TRBD2
CASSLMAGQETQYF | TGTGCCAGCAGCTTAATGGCCGGACAAGAGACCCAGTACTTC | TRBJ2-5 | many | TRBV7-2 | .
CSAAGLAKKETQYF | TGCAGTGCGGCGGGACTAGCGAAGAAAGAGACCCAGTACTTC | TRBJ2-5 | few | TRBV20-1 | TRBD2
CASSAQTSNQPQHF | TGTGCCAGCAGTGCACAGACAAGCAATCAGCCCCAGCATTTT | TRBJ1-5 | . | TRBV2 | .
CSGRDPGNTIYF | TGCAGCGGCCGGGACCCTGGAAACACCATATATTTT | TRBJ1-3 | few | TRBV29-1 | .
CASSGSGAGQETQYF | TGTGCCAGCAGTGGTTCGGGGGCCGGGCAAGAGACCCAGTACTTC | TRBJ2-5 | . | TRBV6-2/TRBV6-3 | .
CASTHTGELFF | TGTGCCAGCACCCACACCGGGGAGCTGTTTTTT | TRBJ2-2 | few | TRBV6-2/TRBV6-3 | .
CATSPRRGSGPQHF | TGTGCCACCAGCCCCAGGAGGGGCTCGGGCCCCCAGCATTTT | TRBJ1-5 | few | TRBV15 | .
CASRGHGRANEKLFF | TGTGCCAGCAGAGGTCATGGTAGGGCTAATGAAAAACTGTTTTTT | TRBJ1-4 | . | TRBV12-3/TRBV12-4 | .
CASSLSRELNIQYF | TGTGCCAGCAGTTTATCGAGGGAGCTAAACATTCAGTACTTC | TRBJ2-4 | . | TRBV27 | .
CASSQTRDSLSGYTF | TGTGCCAGCAGCCAAACACGGGACAGTTTGAGTGGCTACACCTTC | TRBJ1-2 | few | TRBV4-2 | TRBD1
CASSLGGYPTDTQYF | TGTGCCAGCAGCTTAGGGGGCTACCCCACAGATACGCAGTATTTT | TRBJ2-3 | few | TRBV7-2 | .